This entry is about one TCR beta chain. TCRdb reprocessed the 5' RACE reads and reports one entry per CDR3 protein, with no DNA. The table lists under 500,000 distinct CDR3 sequences. The data belong to a study of T cells expressing NK-cell markers. CDR1 and CDR2 (germline): MNHEY, SVGEGT. The CDR3 is 16 amino acids. The specimen sequenced was blood T cells: a sorted CD56 or NKG2C T cell subset, CD4+ or CD8+ T cells, or bulk PBMC T cells (not recorded which). The TCR originated in a woman aged 18 to 75 in good health. This chain connects TRBV6-2 or TRBV6-3 to TRBJ2-1; TCRdb's assignment of TRBD1 cannot be checked, as there is no DNA. The CDR3 loop is CASAGGGPSSYNEQFF.